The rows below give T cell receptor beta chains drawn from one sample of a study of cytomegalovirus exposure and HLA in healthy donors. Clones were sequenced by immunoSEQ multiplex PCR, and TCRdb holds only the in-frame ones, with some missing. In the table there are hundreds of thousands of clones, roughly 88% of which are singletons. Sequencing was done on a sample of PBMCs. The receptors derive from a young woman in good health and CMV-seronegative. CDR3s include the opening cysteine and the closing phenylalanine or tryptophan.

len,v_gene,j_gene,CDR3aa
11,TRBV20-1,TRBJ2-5,CSASRLQTQYF
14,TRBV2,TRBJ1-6,CASSLGDRNSPLHF
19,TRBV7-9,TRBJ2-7,CASRPTGTGGAWDSYEQYF
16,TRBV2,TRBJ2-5,CASRTSGGPIQETQYF
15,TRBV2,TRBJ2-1,CASSPLIAGVREQFF
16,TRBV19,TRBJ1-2,CASSRHPGDPSYGYTF
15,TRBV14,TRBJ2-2,CASSQTGLGTGELFF
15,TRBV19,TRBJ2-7,CASSFRREMGGEQYF
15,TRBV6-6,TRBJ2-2,CASSYSGLHTGELFF
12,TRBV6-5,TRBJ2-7,CASRSDRYEQYF
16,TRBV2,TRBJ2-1,CASTASGGAPYNEQFF
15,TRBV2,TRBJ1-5,CASRGQFLGNQPQHF
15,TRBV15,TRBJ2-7,CATSRDRDRGSKQYF
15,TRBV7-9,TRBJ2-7,CASSPGTGGAYEQYF
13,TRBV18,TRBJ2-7,CASSSGQGGEQYF
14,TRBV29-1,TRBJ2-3,CSVVSGRSTDTQYF
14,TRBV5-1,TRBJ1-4,CASSSMGADEKLFF
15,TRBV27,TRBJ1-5,CASSPVDRGREPQHF
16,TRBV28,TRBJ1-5,CASRTSLDRAYQPQHF
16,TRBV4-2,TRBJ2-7,CASSQDPLAAPYEQYF